What follows are 21 T cell receptor beta chains derived from one specimen sequenced in a study of T-cell memory formation after mild COVID-19. One entry per CDR3 protein results from TCRdb running MiXCR on the 5' RACE reads. This sample has around 100,000 distinct CDR3 sequences; 20% to 25% occur once, and the top ten carry under 50%. The sequenced sample consisted of PBMCs or a T cell subset sorted from them (not recorded which). These receptors were obtained from a man younger than 35 who had mild COVID-19 (a few samples of this study predate the infection). Cell type and time point are not known.

This chain connects TRBV14 to TRBJ2-3; tentative D call: TRBD1 (6 bases). Germline V gives CDR1 SGHDN, CDR2 FVKESK. The V and J ends lost 2 bases and 6 bases respectively, with 18 bases between them. The CDR3 loop spans 16 amino acids. The CDR3 here is CASSQQTGYSFDTQYF. Here the CDR3 DNA reads TGTGCCAGCAGCCAACAGACAGGTTATAGCTTCGATACGCAGTATTTT.

J is TRBJ2-1 and V is TRBV7-9; the match to TRBD2 covers 10 bases. V lost 1 base and J lost 6; bases outside the gene matches: 9. Per germline, CDR1 SEHNR and CDR2 FQNEAQ (reference sequence). The CDR3 consists of 17 residues. The CDR3 region has the DNA TGTGCCAGCAGCTTAGTTAGCGGGGGGCTCCCTTCCAATGAGCAGTTCTTC. Amino acids: CASSLVSGGLPSNEQFF.

In this sample, this clonotype turned up a few times. CDR3 residues: CASSQEEAGGADTQYF. The DNA for the CDR3 is TGTGCCAGCAGCCAAGAGGAAGCGGGGGGGGCAGATACGCAGTATTTT. The chain uses TRBV4-2 and TRBJ2-3; 10 bases agree with TRBD2. The CDR3 loop spans 16 amino acids. Per the germline V gene, CDR1 is LGHNA and CDR2 is YNFKEQ. Unmatched junction bases numbered 4, after V lost 0 bases and J lost 4 bases.

The V call is TRBV7-3, the J call TRBJ2-1; D perhaps matches TRBD2 (7 bases). CDR1 and CDR2 (germline): SGHTA, FQGTGA. V was cut by 5 bases and J by 2 bases, with 16 bases left in between. This CDR3 region has 16 residues. For the CDR3, the DNA is TGTGCCAGCAGCCCCTTGGCGGGGGCTGCCTACAATGAGCAGTTCTTC. Protein product: CASSPLAGAAYNEQFF.

The chain has TRBV4-1 and TRBJ2-5; 7 nucleotides agree with TRBD2. From germline, CDR1 is MGHRA and CDR2 YSYEKL. Trimming at V came to 1 base and at J to 5 bases, leaving 13 bases not matched to a gene. CDR3 length equals 17 residues. CDR3 sequence (DNA): TGCGCCAGCAGCCAAGTGGGAGGGGACGCACTTCAGGAGACCCAGTACTTC. Translated, it gives CASSQVGGDALQETQYF.

This chain joins TRBV9 and TRBJ2-1; 15 positions agree with TRBD2. V lost 0 bases and J lost 9; bases outside the gene matches: 7. This CDR3 spans 17 amino acids. Germline CDR1 is SGDLS and CDR2 is YYNGEE. CDR3 sequence: CASSVERTSGGVGEQFF. The CDR3 coding sequence is TGTGCCAGCAGCGTAGAGCGGACTAGCGGGGGGGTAGGTGAGCAGTTCTTC.

This clonotype was recorded at least ten times. The chain is built from TRBV10-3 and TRBJ1-6; D is perhaps TRBD1 (6 bases). V was trimmed by 4 bases and J by 6 bases, leaving 22 bases between them. The germline V gene encodes CDR1 ENHRY and CDR2 SYGVKD. This CDR3 has 18 residues. The CDR3 DNA reads as TGTGCCATCAGTGGCGGGGGTGCAGGGGATCTCGTTAATTCACCCCTCCACTTT. Its translation: CAISGGGAGDLVNSPLHF.

This clonotype was seen a handful of times. This chain uses TRBV6-6 with TRBJ1-2; TRBD1 is a possible D gene (5 bases). The CDR3 extends over 15 amino acids. Germline V lookup: CDR1 MNHNY, CDR2 SVGAGI (reference sequence). V was trimmed by 2 bases and J by 4 bases, leaving 14 bases between them. CDR3: CASSYILDTSYGYTF. The CDR3 region has the DNA TGTGCCAGCAGTTACATATTGGACACAAGCTATGGCTACACCTTC.

A few counts support this clonotype. The V call is TRBV28, the J call TRBJ2-3; 8 bases map to TRBD2. J lost 4 bases, V lost 6 bases, and 12 bases had no gene match. From germline, CDR1 is MDHEN and CDR2 SYDVKM. The CDR3 contains 16 residues. CDR3 loop: CASSPTRGGRADTQYF. CDR3 in DNA: TGTGCCAGCAGCCCAACCCGGGGGGGCCGGGCAGATACGCAGTATTTT.

In DNA, the CDR3 is TGTGCCAGCAGGAGGTTGAGCCTCGAGCAGTACTTC. Protein sequence: CASRRLSLEQYF. The rearrangement uses TRBV6-2 or TRBV6-3 and TRBJ2-7; D gene ambiguous. The CDR3 covers 12 residues. Looked up from germline, CDR1 is MNHEY and CDR2 is SVGEGT. The germline V and J ends were trimmed by 6 bases and 6 bases, with 12 bases remaining between them.

This clonotype has only a few counts. The V gene is TRBV18, the J gene TRBJ2-7; D unclear. From germline, CDR1 is KGHSH and CDR2 LQKENI. The V end lost 4 bases, the J end lost 1 base, and 14 bases lay between the germline ends. This CDR3 comprises 15 residues. CDR3 nucleotide sequence: TGTGCCAGCTCACTGGCAGGCCCTCCTTCCTACGAGCAGTACTTC. Its translation: CASSLAGPPSYEQYF.

This chain connects TRBV7-9 to TRBJ1-2; no definite D call. CDR1 and CDR2 from the germline V gene are SEHNR and FQNEAQ (reference sequence). V was trimmed by 6 bases and J by 5 bases, leaving 4 bases between them. The CDR3 totals 10 residues. The CDR3 nucleotides read TGTGCCAGCAGTGCGTATGGCTACACCTTC. Translation: CASSAYGYTF.

This clonotype was seen a handful of times. The V gene is TRBV10-3, the J gene TRBJ2-7; the match to TRBD1 covers 10 bases. The V and J ends lost 6 bases and 4 bases, in that order; junction bases with no gene match: 3. CDR3 length: 13 residues. Per germline, CDR1 ENHRY and CDR2 SYGVKD. CDR3 nucleotides: TGTGCCATCAGGGCGGGACAGGGGTACGAGCAGTACTTC. Its protein is CAIRAGQGYEQYF.

The chain couples TRBV15 to TRBJ2-1; D not resolved. Deletions cut 4 bases from V and 10 bases from J, with 14 bases between. Germline CDR1 LNHNV, CDR2 YYDKDF (reference sequence). The CDR3 sequence is 13 residues long. The CDR3 DNA follows: TGTGCCACCAGCATGTTCCAGGAACGGGAGCAGTTCTTC. Amino acid sequence: CATSMFQEREQFF.

The chain employs TRBV12-2 and TRBJ2-1; the table's D call of TRBD2 was not tested on the DNA. TRBV12-2 represents a pseudogene. The CDR3 is 17 residues long. In nucleotides, the CDR3 is TGTGCAAGTCGCTTACGAAATCACGGACTAGAAGACAATGAGCAGTTCTTC. It translates to CASRLRNHGLEDNEQFF.

V gene TRBV4-1 combines with J gene TRBJ1-1, with TRBD1 matching 9 bases. This CDR3 has 15 amino acids. Per germline, CDR1 MGHRA and CDR2 YSYEKL. Unmatched junction bases numbered 3, after V lost 1 base and J lost 3 bases. The CDR3, as DNA: TGCGCCAGCAGCCAAGTGGGACAGGGCCACACTGAAGCTTTCTTT. This sequence encodes CASSQVGQGHTEAFF.

This clonotype was seen only a few times. J is TRBJ2-5 and V is TRBV2; D is perhaps TRBD1 (6 bases). Trimming removed 3 bases at V and 4 bases at J, with 21 bases between. Germline V gives CDR1 SNHLY, CDR2 FYNNEI. The CDR3 runs to 17 residues. This CDR3 is CASSDYPRQVVGETQYF. The CDR3 DNA is TGTGCCAGCAGTGATTACCCCCGACAGGTCGTGGGAGAGACCCAGTACTTC.

This clonotype came up a few times. The V and J genes are TRBV7-9 and TRBJ2-1, with D uncertain. The CDR3 runs to 12 residues. V shed 5 bases and J shed 8 bases, with 10 bases lying between them. Germline V gene data show CDR1 as SEHNR and CDR2 as FQNEAQ (reference sequence). This CDR3 reads CASSPPRDEQFF. CDR3 nucleotides: TGTGCCAGCAGCCCCCCCCGGGATGAGCAGTTCTTC.

This clonotype was detected a few times. The chain's CDR3 is CASSAYRGRTGELFF. CDR3 DNA: TGTGCCAGCAGCGCTTACAGGGGACGCACCGGGGAGCTGTTTTTT. This chain connects TRBV7-8 to TRBJ2-2; TRBD1 aligns across 7 bases. The CDR3 is made up of 15 amino acids. V lost 5 bases to trimming and J lost 4 bases; unmatched junction nucleotides: 7. Germline V gives CDR1 SGHVS, CDR2 FQNEAQ. Filled out from reference TRBV7-8 and TRBJ2-2, the complete variable domain reads GAGVSQSPRYKVAKRGQDVALRCDPISGHVSLFWYQQALGQGPEFLTYFQNEAQLDKSGLPSDRFFAERPEGSVSTLKIQRTQQEDSAVYLCASSAYRGRTGELFFGEGSRLTVL.

This chain links TRBV6-6 with TRBJ1-1; a possible D gene is TRBD1 (6 bases). Germline lookup yields CDR1 MNHNY and CDR2 SVGAGI (reference sequence). The CDR3 is 13 residues long. Trimming shortened V by 9 bases and J by 4 bases, and 15 bases separated the two germline ends. DNA of the CDR3: TGTGCCAGTGCGGGGGCAGCGACCACTGAAGCTTTCTTT. It specifies CASAGAATTEAFF.

The CDR3 is CASSQGSGSKETQYF. The CDR3 DNA follows: TGTGCCAGCAGCCAAGGATCGGGATCTAAAGAGACCCAGTACTTC. V usage is TRBV3-1 and J usage is TRBJ2-5; possibly TRBD2 for D (5 bases). V shed 1 base and J shed 3 bases, with 12 bases lying between them. The germline V gene has CDR1 LGHDT and CDR2 YNNKEL (reference sequence). The CDR3 contains 15 residues.